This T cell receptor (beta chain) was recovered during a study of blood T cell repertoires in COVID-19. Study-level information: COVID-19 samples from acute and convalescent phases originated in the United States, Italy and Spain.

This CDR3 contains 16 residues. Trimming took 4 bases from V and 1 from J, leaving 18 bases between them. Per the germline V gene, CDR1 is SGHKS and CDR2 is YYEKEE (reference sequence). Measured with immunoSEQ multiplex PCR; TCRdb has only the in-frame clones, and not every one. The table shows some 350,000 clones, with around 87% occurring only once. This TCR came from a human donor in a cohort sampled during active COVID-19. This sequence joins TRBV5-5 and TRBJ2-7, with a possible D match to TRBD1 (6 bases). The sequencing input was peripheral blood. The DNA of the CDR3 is TGTGCCAGCAGCCACGATACAGGGACCTGGTCCTACGAGCAGTACTTC. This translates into CASSHDTGTWSYEQYF.